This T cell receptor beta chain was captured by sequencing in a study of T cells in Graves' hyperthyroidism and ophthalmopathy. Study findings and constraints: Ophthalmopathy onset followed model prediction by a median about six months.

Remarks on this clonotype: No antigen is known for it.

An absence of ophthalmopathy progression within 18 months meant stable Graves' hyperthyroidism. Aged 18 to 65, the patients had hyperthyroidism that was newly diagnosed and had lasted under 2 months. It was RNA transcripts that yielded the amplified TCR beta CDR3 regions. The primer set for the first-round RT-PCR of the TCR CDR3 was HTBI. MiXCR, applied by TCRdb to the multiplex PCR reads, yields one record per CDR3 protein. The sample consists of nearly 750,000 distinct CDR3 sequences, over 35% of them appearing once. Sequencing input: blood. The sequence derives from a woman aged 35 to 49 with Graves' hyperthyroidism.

The CDR3 loop reads CASSSWDRGTPYGELFF. CDR3 nucleotides: TGTGCCAGCAGCTCGTGGGACAGGGGGACACCTTACGGGGAGCTGTTTTTT. This rearrangement joins TRBV11-2 to TRBJ2-2; 11 bases fit TRBD1. The CDR3 has 17 amino acids. J gave up 7 bases and V 4 bases, and 11 bases lay outside the gene matches. Germline V gene lookup returns CDR1 SGHAT and CDR2 FQNNGV.